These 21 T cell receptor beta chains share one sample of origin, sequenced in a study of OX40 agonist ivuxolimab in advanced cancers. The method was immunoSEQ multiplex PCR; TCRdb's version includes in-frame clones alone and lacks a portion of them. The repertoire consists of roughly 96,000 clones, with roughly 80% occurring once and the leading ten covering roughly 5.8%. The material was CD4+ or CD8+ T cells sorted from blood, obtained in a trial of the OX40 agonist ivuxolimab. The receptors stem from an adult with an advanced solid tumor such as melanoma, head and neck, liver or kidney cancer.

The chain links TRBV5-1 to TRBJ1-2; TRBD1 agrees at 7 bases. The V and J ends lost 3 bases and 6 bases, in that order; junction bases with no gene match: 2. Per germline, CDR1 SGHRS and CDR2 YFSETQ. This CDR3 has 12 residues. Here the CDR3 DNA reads TGCGCCAGCAGCTCAGGGGGGGATGGCTACACCTTC. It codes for CASSSGGDGYTF.

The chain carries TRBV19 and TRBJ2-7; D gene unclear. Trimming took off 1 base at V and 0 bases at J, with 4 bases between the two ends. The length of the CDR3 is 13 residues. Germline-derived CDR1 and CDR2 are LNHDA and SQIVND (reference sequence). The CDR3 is CASSIVLSYEQYF. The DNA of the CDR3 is TGTGCCAGTAGTATAGTTCTCTCCTACGAGCAGTACTTC.

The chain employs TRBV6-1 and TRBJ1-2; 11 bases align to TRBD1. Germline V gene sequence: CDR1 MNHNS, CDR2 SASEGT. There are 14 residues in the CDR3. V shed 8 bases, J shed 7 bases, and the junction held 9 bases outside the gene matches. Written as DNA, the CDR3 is TGTGCCAGCCTGGACAGGGGGCCTAGGAGTGGCTACACCTTC. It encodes CASLDRGPRSGYTF.

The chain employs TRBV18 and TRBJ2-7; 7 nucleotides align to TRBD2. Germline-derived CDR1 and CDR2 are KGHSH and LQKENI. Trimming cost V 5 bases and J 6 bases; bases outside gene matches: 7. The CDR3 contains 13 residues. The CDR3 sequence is CASSGTTGFEQYF. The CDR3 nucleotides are TGTGCCAGCTCAGGGACTACTGGTTTCGAGCAGTACTTC.

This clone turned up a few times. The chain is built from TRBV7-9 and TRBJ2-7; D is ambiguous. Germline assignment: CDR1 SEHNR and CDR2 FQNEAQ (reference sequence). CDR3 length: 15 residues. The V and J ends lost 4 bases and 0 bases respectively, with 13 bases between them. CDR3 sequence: CASSSTSSGSYEQYF. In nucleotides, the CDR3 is TGTGCCAGCAGCTCAACCTCCTCGGGCTCCTACGAGCAGTACTTC.

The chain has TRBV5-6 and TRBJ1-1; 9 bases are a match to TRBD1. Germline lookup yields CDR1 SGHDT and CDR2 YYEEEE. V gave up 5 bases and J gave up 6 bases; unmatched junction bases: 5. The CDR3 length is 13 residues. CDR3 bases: TGTGCCAGCAGATTTGACAGGGGGTCTGAAGCTTTCTTT. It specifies CASRFDRGSEAFF. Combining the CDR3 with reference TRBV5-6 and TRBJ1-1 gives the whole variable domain DAGVTQSPTHLIKTRGQQVTLRCSPKSGHDTVSWYQQALGQGPQFIFQYYEEEERQRGNFPDRFSGHQFPNYSSELNVNALLLGDSALYLCASRFDRGSEAFFGQGTRLTVV.

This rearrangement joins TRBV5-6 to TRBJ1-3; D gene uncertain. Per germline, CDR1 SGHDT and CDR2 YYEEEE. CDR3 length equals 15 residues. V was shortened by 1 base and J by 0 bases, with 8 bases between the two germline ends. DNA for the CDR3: TGTGCCAGCAGCTTGAGACGCAACTCTGGAAACACCATATATTTT. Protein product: CASSLRRNSGNTIYF.

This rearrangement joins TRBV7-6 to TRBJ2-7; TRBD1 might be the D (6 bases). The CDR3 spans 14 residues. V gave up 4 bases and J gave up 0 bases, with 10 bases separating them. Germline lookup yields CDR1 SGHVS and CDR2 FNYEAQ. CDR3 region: CASSSWTASYEQYF. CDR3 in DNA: TGTGCCAGCAGCTCTTGGACAGCCTCCTACGAGCAGTACTTC.

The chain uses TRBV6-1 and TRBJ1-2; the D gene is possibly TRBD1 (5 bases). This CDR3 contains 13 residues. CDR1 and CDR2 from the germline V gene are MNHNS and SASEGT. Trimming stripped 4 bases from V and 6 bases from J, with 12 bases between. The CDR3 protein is CASSGDRLNGYTF. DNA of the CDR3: TGTGCCAGCAGTGGCGACAGATTAAATGGCTACACCTTC.

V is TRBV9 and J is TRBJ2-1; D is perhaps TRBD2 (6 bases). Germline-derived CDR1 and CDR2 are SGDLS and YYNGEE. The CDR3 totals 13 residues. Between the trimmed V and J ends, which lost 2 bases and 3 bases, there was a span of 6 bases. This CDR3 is CASSVSGYNEQFF. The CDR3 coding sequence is TGTGCCAGCAGCGTTAGCGGCTACAATGAGCAGTTCTTC.

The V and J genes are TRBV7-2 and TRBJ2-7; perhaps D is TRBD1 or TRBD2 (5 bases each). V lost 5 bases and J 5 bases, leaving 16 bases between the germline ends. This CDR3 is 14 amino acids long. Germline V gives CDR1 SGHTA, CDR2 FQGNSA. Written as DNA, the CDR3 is TGTGCCAGCAGCGAAGGACCGGGGCAGAACGAGCAGTACTTC. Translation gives CASSEGPGQNEQYF.

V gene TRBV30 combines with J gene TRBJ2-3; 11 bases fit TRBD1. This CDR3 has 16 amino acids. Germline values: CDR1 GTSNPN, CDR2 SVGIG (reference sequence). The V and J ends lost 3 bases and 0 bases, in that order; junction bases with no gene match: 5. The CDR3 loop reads CAWSGTGGLSTDTQYF. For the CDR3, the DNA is TGTGCCTGGAGCGGGACAGGGGGGCTTAGCACAGATACGCAGTATTTT.

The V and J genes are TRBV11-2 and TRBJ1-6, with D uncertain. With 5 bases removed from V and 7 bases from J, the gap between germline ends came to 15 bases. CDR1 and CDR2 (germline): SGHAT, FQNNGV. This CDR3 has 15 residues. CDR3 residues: CASSESRAENSPLHF. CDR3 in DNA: TGTGCCAGCAGCGAAAGCCGGGCTGAAAATTCACCCCTCCACTTT.

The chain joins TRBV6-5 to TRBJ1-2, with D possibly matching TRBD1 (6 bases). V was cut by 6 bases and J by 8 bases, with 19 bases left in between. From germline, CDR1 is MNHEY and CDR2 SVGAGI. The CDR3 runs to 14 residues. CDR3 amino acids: CASRPGTQSGGYTF. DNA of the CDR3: TGTGCCAGCAGACCTGGGACACAATCGGGGGGCTACACCTTC.

CDR3 bases: TGTGCCTCTACTTGGACAGAAAACATTCAGTACTTC. Its translation: CASTWTENIQYF. The chain has TRBV30 and TRBJ2-4; tentative D call: TRBD1 (6 bases). Trimming took off 7 bases at V and 5 bases at J, with 12 bases between the two ends. Germline V lookup: CDR1 GTSNPN, CDR2 SVGIG (reference sequence). The CDR3 loop spans 12 amino acids.

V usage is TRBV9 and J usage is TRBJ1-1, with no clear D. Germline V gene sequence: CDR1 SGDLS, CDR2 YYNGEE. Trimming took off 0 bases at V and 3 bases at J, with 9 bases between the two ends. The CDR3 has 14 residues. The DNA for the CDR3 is TGTGCCAGCAGCGTAGCGGAGGGATACACTGAAGCTTTCTTT. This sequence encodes CASSVAEGYTEAFF. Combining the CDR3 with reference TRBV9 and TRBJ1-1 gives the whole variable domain DSGVTQTPKHLITATGQRVTLRCSPRSGDLSVYWYQQSLDQGLQFLIQYYNGEERAKGNILERFSAQQFPDLHSELNLSSLELGDSALYFCASSVAEGYTEAFFGQGTRLTVV.

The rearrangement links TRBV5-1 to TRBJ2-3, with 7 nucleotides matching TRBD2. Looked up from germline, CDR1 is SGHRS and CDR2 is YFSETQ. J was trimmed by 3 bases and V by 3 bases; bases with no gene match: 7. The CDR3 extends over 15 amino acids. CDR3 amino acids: CASSYGGGQTDTQYF. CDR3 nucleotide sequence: TGCGCCAGCAGCTACGGGGGAGGGCAGACAGATACGCAGTATTTT.

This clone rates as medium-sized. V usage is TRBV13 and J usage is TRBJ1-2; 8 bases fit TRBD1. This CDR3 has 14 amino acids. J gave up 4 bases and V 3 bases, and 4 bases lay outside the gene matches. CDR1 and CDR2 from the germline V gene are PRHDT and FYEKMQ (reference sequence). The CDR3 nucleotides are TGTGCCAGCAGCTTTCGACAGGGGAGCTATGGCTACACCTTC. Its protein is CASSFRQGSYGYTF.

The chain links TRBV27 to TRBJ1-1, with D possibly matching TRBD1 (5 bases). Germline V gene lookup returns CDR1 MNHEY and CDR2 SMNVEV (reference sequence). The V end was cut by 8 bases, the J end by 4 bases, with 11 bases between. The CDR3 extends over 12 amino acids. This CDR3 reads CASFQGGTEAFF. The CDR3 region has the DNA TGTGCCAGCTTCCAGGGAGGCACTGAAGCTTTCTTT.

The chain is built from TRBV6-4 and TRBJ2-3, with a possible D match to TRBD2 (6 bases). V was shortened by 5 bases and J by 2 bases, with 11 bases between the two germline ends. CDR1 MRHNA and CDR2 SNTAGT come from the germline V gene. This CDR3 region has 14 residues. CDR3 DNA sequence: TGTGCCAGCAGTCGGGACTTAACCACAGATACGCAGTATTTT. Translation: CASSRDLTTDTQYF.

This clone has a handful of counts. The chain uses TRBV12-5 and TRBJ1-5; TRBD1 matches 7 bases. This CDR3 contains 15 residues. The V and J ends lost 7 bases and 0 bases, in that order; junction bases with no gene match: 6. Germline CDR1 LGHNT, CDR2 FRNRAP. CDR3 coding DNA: TGTGCTAGTGCCGCGACAGGGACTAGCAATCAGCCCCAGCATTTT. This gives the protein CASAATGTSNQPQHF.